The entry below describes one T cell receptor (beta chain). This entry comes from a study of control samples from healthy donors and cancer patients. Germline V CDR1 and CDR2: MNHEY, SMNVEV (reference sequence). The CDR3 is 15 amino acids. The ends were cut back, 2 bases at V and 4 bases at J, with 14 bases in the middle. Repertoires were generated with immunoSEQ multiplex PCR, while TCRdb's copy carries only in-frame clones and drops some. Among fewer than 300,000 clones listed, over 70% were seen once. This receptor was identified in a woman aged 55-69 years with lung cancer. This sequence joins TRBV27 and TRBJ1-2; D remains ambiguous. The sequencing input was PBMCs. The CDR3 bases are TGTGCCAGCAGTTTAGCTGCCAGAATTTCCTATGGCTACACCTTC. Amino acid sequence: CASSLAARISYGYTF.